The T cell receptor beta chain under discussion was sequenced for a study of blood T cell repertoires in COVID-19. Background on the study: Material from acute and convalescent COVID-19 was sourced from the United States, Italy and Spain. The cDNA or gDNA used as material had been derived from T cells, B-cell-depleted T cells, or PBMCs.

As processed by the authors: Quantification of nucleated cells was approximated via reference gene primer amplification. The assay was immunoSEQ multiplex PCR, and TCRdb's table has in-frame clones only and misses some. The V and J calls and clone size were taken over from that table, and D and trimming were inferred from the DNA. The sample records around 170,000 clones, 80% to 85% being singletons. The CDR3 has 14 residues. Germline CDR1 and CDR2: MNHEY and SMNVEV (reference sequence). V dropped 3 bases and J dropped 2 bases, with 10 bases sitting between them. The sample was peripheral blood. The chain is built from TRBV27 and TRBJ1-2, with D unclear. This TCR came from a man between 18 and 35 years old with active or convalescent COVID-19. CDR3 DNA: TGTGCCAGCAGTTTGTCCCCGGGGAACTATGGCTACACCTTC. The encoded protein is CASSLSPGNYGYTF.